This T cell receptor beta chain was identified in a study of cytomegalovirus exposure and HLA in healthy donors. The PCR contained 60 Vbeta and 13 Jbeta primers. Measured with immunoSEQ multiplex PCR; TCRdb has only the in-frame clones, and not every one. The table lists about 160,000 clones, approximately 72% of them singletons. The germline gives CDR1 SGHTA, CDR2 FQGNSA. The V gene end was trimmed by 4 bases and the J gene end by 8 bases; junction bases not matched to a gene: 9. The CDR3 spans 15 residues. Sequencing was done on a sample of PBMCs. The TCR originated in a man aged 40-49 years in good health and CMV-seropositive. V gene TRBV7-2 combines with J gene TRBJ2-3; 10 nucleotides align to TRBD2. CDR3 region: CASSSIAGGRATQYF. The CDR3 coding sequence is TGTGCCAGCAGCTCCATAGCGGGGGGCAGGGCTACGCAGTATTTT.